A selection of T cell receptor beta chains follows, all from one sample in a study of blood T cell repertoires in COVID-19. Libraries were prepared by immunoSEQ multiplex PCR; TCRdb keeps only in-frame clonotypes and omits some of them. The sample has 200,000 to 300,000 clones; about four fifths are singletons. Sequenced: peripheral blood. Receptors originate from a woman older than 75 with acute or convalescent COVID-19. CDR3s include the opening cysteine and the closing phenylalanine or tryptophan. D genes are given only for firm matches. Not all rows give a size; the values are once, few, many and, for expanded clones, a class.

J gene | D gene | V gene | clone size | CDR3 DNA | CDR3 protein
TRBJ1-1 | - | TRBV19 | - | TGTGCCAGTACGCGAGGGGGTTTTCCTATCATGAACACTGAAGCTTTCTTT | CASTRGGFPIMNTEAFF
TRBJ2-6 | TRBD1 | TRBV2 | - | TGTGCCAGCAGTCCGGACAGGACGGGTGGGGCCAACGTCCTGACTTTC | CASSPDRTGGANVLTF
TRBJ1-2 | TRBD1 | TRBV7-3 | - | TGTGCCAGCAGCTTAACGGCGACAGGGGAAATGAATGGCTACACCTTC | CASSLTATGEMNGYTF
TRBJ1-2 | - | TRBV12-3/TRBV12-4 | - | TGTGCCAGCAGTTTTGGCAAGTTCTATGGCTACACCTTC | CASSFGKFYGYTF
TRBJ1-1 | - | TRBV7-8 | - | TGTGCCAGCAGCCCCAATTCTGAAGCTTTCTTT | CASSPNSEAFF
TRBJ1-5 | - | TRBV7-8 | - | TGTGCCAGCAGCTTACGGGGGGCTCGCAATCAGCCCCAGCATTTT | CASSLRGARNQPQHF
TRBJ1-4 | - | TRBV20-1 | few | TGCAGGGCCATGGGAGGCGAAAAACTGTTTTTT | CRAMGGEKLFF
TRBJ2-3 | - | TRBV4-1 | - | TGCGCCAGCAGCCAAGATTTTTCCGTGGGCGGGGTGGGAACAGATACGCAGTATTTT | CASSQDFSVGGVGTDTQYF
TRBJ2-3 | TRBD2 | TRBV6-5 | - | TGTGCCAGCAGTTATCGGGGGGGAAGCACAGATACGCAGTATTTT | CASSYRGGSTDTQYF
TRBJ1-3 | - | TRBV13 | few | TGTGCCAGCAGCTTAGGGGGGGGTAGCTCTGGAAACACCATATATTTT | CASSLGGGSSGNTIYF
TRBJ2-1 | TRBD2 | TRBV4-1 | - | TGCGCCAGCAGCCAAGAAGCACTAGCGGGGGGGCCATGGAGTGAGCAGTTCTTC | CASSQEALAGGPWSEQFF
TRBJ2-4 | - | TRBV19 | few | TGTGCCAGTAGCCCCAACAGGGCCTTAAGCGGAAACATTCAGTACTTC | CASSPNRALSGNIQYF
TRBJ1-2 | TRBD1 | TRBV7-6 | - | TGTGCCAGCAGCCCTGGGACAGACCCTAACTATGGCTACACCTTC | CASSPGTDPNYGYTF
TRBJ1-5 | TRBD1 | TRBV6-6 | - | TGTGCCAGCAGTTACCCCACAGGGGATGGGGGTCAGCCCCAGCATTTT | CASSYPTGDGGQPQHF
TRBJ2-7 | - | TRBV11-3 | - | TGTGCCAGCAGCCCGACGGGGGGCGCCTACGAGCAGTACTTC | CASSPTGGAYEQYF
TRBJ2-2 | TRBD2 | TRBV29-1 | once | TGCAGCGTGGGGACTAGCGGGGCCGGGGAGCTGTTTTTT | CSVGTSGAGELFF
TRBJ1-5 | TRBD1 | TRBV30 | once | TGTGCCTGGAGCATACGGACAGGGGATGGCAATCAGCCCCAGCATTTT | CAWSIRTGDGNQPQHF
TRBJ2-2 | - | TRBV6-6 | - | TGTGCCAGCGCTAACGGGGCCGGGGAGCTGTTTTTT | CASANGAGELFF
TRBJ1-4 | - | TRBV4-1 | - | TGCGCCAGCAGCCGGACAGTTGGGCCTGCAACTAATGAAAAACTGTTTTTT | CASSRTVGPATNEKLFF
TRBJ1-6 | - | TRBV10-2 | - | TGCGCCAGCAGTGAGTGGCTGGAGGGGACCTATAATTCACCCCTCCACTTT | CASSEWLEGTYNSPLHF
TRBJ2-7 | - | TRBV18 | - | TGTGCCAGCTCACCGGGCGGGCCCTACGAGCAGTACTTC | CASSPGGPYEQYF
TRBJ1-2 | TRBD1 | TRBV28 | once | TGTGCCAGCAGTTTTGGGACAGGGGGCTCCTATGGCTACACCTTC | CASSFGTGGSYGYTF
TRBJ2-3 | - | TRBV3-1/TRBV3-2 | - | TGTGCCAGCAGCCGCGGAGGGGTCACAGATACGCAGTATTTT | CASSRGGVTDTQYF
TRBJ2-7 | TRBD1 | TRBV4-1 | - | TGCGCCAGCAGCCCCAAAGGACAGGATAACTACGAGCAGTACTTC | CASSPKGQDNYEQYF
TRBJ2-1 | TRBD1 | TRBV5-1 | - | TGCGCCAGCAGCTTGGGGGGGACAGGAAGGGACGAGCAGTTCTTC | CASSLGGTGRDEQFF
TRBJ1-3 | TRBD1 | TRBV30 | - | TGTGCCTGGGCCACAGGGGTCTCTGGAAACACCATATATTTT | CAWATGVSGNTIYF
TRBJ2-5 | - | TRBV5-5 | - | TGTGCCAGCAGCTTGACGAGCGTGGTCCAAGAGACCCAGTACTTC | CASSLTSVVQETQYF
TRBJ1-6 | TRBD1 | TRBV2 | once | TGTGCCAGGGCCGGGACAGGGAATTCACCCCTCCACTTT | CARAGTGNSPLHF
TRBJ2-1 | TRBD1 | TRBV28 | - | TGTGCCAGCAGTCAAACCGGGACAGGGGTATTCGCGAGCTCCTACAATGAGCAGTTCTTC | CASSQTGTGVFASSYNEQFF
TRBJ1-5 | TRBD1 | TRBV3-1/TRBV3-2 | - | TGTGCCAGCAGCTGGGGACAGTATAGCAATCAGCCCCAGCATTTT | CASSWGQYSNQPQHF
TRBJ1-5 | TRBD1 | TRBV19 | few | TGTGCCAGTAGTGCGGGACAGGGGGGCAATCAGCCCCAGCATTTT | CASSAGQGGNQPQHF
TRBJ1-2 | - | TRBV7-2 | once | TGTGCCAGCAGCCACGGGGGAGGCTATGGCTACACCTTC | CASSHGGGYGYTF
TRBJ1-2 | - | TRBV2 | many | TGTGCCAGCAGTGTCCAGGGTTATGGCTACACCTTC | CASSVQGYGYTF
TRBJ2-3 | TRBD2 | TRBV14 | - | TGTGCCAGCAGCCAAGGCCGTTTAGCGGGACACACAGATACGCAGTATTTT | CASSQGRLAGHTDTQYF
TRBJ2-5 | - | TRBV18 | - | TGTGCCAGCTCACAGGGGCCGCAAGAGACCCAGTACTTC | CASSQGPQETQYF
TRBJ2-5 | TRBD1 | TRBV15 | - | TGTGCCACCAGCGGGGGATACAGGGGGATTCAAGAGACCCAGTACTTC | CATSGGYRGIQETQYF
TRBJ2-6 | - | TRBV5-4 | - | TGTGCCAGCAGCTTGGATTTCGGGACAATCCCTGGGGCCAACGTCCTGACTTTC | CASSLDFGTIPGANVLTF
TRBJ1-1 | TRBD1 | TRBV5-5 | - | TGTGCCAGCAGCTTGTACAGGGGCGGGACTGAAGCTTTCTTT | CASSLYRGGTEAFF
TRBJ1-4 | - | TRBV6-5 | - | TGTGCCAGCAGGCTTCAGGGAAGTGGTGAAAAACTGTTTTTT | CASRLQGSGEKLFF
TRBJ2-3 | TRBD2 | TRBV5-1 | - | TGCGCCAGCAGCTTGGATATAGGCGGGGGGACAGATACGCAGTATTTT | CASSLDIGGGTDTQYF
TRBJ1-5 | - | TRBV7-9 | - | TGTGCCAGCAGCTTAGAAGGACACCCCGCAAGGCCCCAGCATTTT | CASSLEGHPARPQHF
TRBJ1-1 | - | TRBV12-3/TRBV12-4 | - | TGTGCCAGCAGTTTGGGGGCCACTGAAGCTTTCTTT | CASSLGATEAFF